The T cell receptor beta chain under discussion was sequenced for a study of response to subunit inactivated influenza vaccine. Study-wide results and caveats: Each seasonal influenza vaccination, the authors suggested, recruits few new T cells.

This clonotype came up a few times. Its target is not known. In TCRdb, the RT-PCR reads were re-called with MiXCR into one record per CDR3 protein. The repertoire holds roughly 700,000 distinct CDR3 sequences, with approximately 15% as singletons. The V end lost 5 bases, the J end lost 0 bases, and 13 bases lay between the germline ends. The CDR3 runs to 16 residues. Germline V lookup: CDR1 KGHDR, CDR2 SFDVKD. V is TRBV24-1 and J is TRBJ2-1; a weak D match, TRBD2 (6 bases). The source material was PBMCs from blood, sampled around two weeks before vaccination. This TCR derives from a man in his fifties or sixties who received an inactivated influenza vaccine. CDR3: CATSAGTGSSYNEQFF. CDR3 DNA: TGTGCCACCAGTGCCGGGACTGGGAGCTCCTACAATGAGCAGTTCTTC.